Each of the 12 T cell receptor beta chains below was sequenced from the same sample in a study of blood T cells in healthy people across ages. Using a J-beta primer mix together with a sample-barcoded 5' primer, a second PCR was run for roughly 6 to 12 cycles. MiXCR, applied by TCRdb to the 5' RACE reads, yields one record per CDR3 protein. The table shows roughly 800,000 distinct CDR3 sequences, with more than 25% occurring only once. The data also belong to a second study, concerning T cells of mothers and their children.

Input material: blood. The receptors come from a boy aged 5 to 17 in good health.

This chain links TRBV2 with TRBJ2-1; 10 positions agree with TRBD1. J gave up 7 bases and V 4 bases, and 4 bases lay outside the gene matches. Germline-derived CDR1 and CDR2 are SNHLY and FYNNEI. The CDR3 runs to 14 residues. CDR3 protein: CASSGQGAFNEQFF. CDR3 in DNA: TGTGCCAGCAGTGGACAGGGGGCCTTTAATGAGCAGTTCTTC.

V is TRBV20-1 and J is TRBJ1-2; perhaps TRBD1 as D (5 bases). The V gene lost 2 bases and the J gene lost 0 bases, with 7 bases spanning the gap. The V gene's germline CDR1 is DFQATT and CDR2 SNEGSKA (reference sequence). The CDR3 spans 13 residues. The CDR3 spells CSARWGANYGYTF. In nucleotides, the CDR3 is TGCAGTGCTAGATGGGGGGCTAACTATGGCTACACCTTC.

The gene calls are TRBV5-5 and TRBJ1-2; no firm D call. The CDR3 is made up of 14 amino acids. With 0 bases removed from V and 4 bases from J, the gap between germline ends came to 10 bases. Germline V gene lookup returns CDR1 SGHKS and CDR2 YYEKEE (reference sequence). DNA for the CDR3: TGTGCCAGCAGCTTGGAGGTCCTCCCCTATGGCTACACCTTC. Translated: CASSLEVLPYGYTF.

There are a few counts of this clonotype. The germline gene is not matched at one end of the junction; a read error may be the cause. V usage is TRBV3-1 and J usage is TRBJ1-3; no definite D call. CDR1 LGHDT and CDR2 YNNKEL come from the germline V gene (reference sequence). The CDR3 length is 14 residues. DNA of the CDR3: TGTGCCAGTAGCCTGAGCGATTCTGGAAACACCATATATTTT. Its protein product is CASSLSDSGNTIYF. Looking up the rest from reference TRBV3-1 and TRBJ1-3 gives the full variable domain: DTAVSQTPKYLVTQMGNDKSIKCEQNLGHDTMYWYKQDSKKFLKIMFSYNNKELIINETVPNRFSPKSPDKAHLNLHINSLELGDSAVYFCASSLSDSGNTIYFGEGSWLTVV.

A few counts support this clonotype. This chain connects TRBV29-1 to TRBJ2-3, with 7 bases fitting TRBD2. CDR1 is SQVTM, CDR2 ANQGSEA, per germline. With 7 bases clipped from V and 2 bases from J, the junction kept 6 bases outside the gene matches. This CDR3 is built from 13 residues. The CDR3 reads CSARTRNTDTQYF. In nucleotides, the CDR3 is TGCAGCGCGAGGACTAGAAACACAGATACGCAGTATTTT.

CDR3 protein: CASSLDRWDQPQHF. The CDR3 DNA reads as TGTGCCAGCAGTTTGGACAGGTGGGATCAGCCCCAGCATTTT. The chain joins TRBV6-5 to TRBJ1-5, with 7 bases matching TRBD1. CDR3 size: 14 residues. CDR1 is MNHEY, CDR2 SVGAGI, per germline. The V gene end was trimmed by 4 bases and the J gene end by 5 bases; junction bases not matched to a gene: 5.

In this sample, this clonotype turned up once. The chain has TRBV7-2 and TRBJ2-1; TRBD1 matches 7 bases. The assigned J gene may be wrong: the sequence end matches TRBJ2-5 better. The CDR3 consists of 16 residues. The germline V gene has CDR1 SGHTA and CDR2 FQGNSA. The CDR3 is CASSLGSRTGEGTQYF. In DNA, the CDR3 is TGTGCCAGCAGCTTAGGGTCCAGAACAGGGGAAGGGACCCAGTACTTC.

V is TRBV6-5 and J is TRBJ2-1, with D uncertain. The tail of the sequence fits TRBJ2-7 better, so the J call may be wrong. CDR1 MNHEY and CDR2 SVGAGI come from the germline V gene. There are 14 residues in the CDR3. The CDR3: CASSFKAPLYEQYF. CDR3 DNA sequence: TGTGCCAGCAGTTTTAAAGCCCCCCTCTACGAGCAGTACTTC.

This clonotype has a handful of counts. The chain couples TRBV12-3 or TRBV12-4 to TRBJ1-2; D remains ambiguous. This CDR3 has 15 amino acids. V was clipped by 3 bases and J by 7 bases, with 18 bases between them. CDR3 residues: CASSLKSLGSSGYTF. CDR3 bases: TGTGCCAGCAGTTTGAAATCGTTGGGCAGCTCTGGCTACACCTTC.

The rearrangement joins TRBV20-1 to TRBJ1-2; 7 bases match TRBD1. The V gene end was trimmed by 5 bases and the J gene end by 7 bases; junction bases not matched to a gene: 7. Germline V gene lookup returns CDR1 DFQATT and CDR2 SNEGSKA (reference sequence). This CDR3 is 12 amino acids long. CDR3 coding DNA: TGCAGTGCTCCCAGGGGGGCCTTTGGCTACACCTTC. The encoded protein is CSAPRGAFGYTF.

This chain connects TRBV21-1 to TRBJ1-6; the table gives TRBD1 as D, unverified against the DNA. TRBV21-1 is given as a pseudogene. The CDR3 is 18 amino acids. The CDR3 DNA reads as TGTGCCAGCAGCCCCTGGACAGGGCGAATCTCCTATAATTCACCCCTCCACTTT. This translates into CASSPWTGRISYNSPLHF.

This clonotype was observed a few times. The CDR3, as DNA: TGTGCCAGACAGGGACCCACTAGTGAGACCCAGTACTTC. Protein sequence: CARQGPTSETQYF. The chain employs TRBV2 and TRBJ2-5, with TRBD1 as a possible D gene (6 bases). There are 13 residues in the CDR3. Trimming removed 9 bases from V and 5 bases from J, with 16 bases in between. Germline-derived CDR1 and CDR2 are SNHLY and FYNNEI.